The 31 T cell receptor beta chains reported below all come from one sample, sequenced in a study of T cells in Graves' hyperthyroidism and ophthalmopathy. Amplified regions were TCR beta CDR3 sequences from RNA transcripts. Researchers ran a first-round RT-PCR on the TCR CDR3 using the HTBI primer set. One entry per CDR3 protein results from TCRdb running MiXCR on the multiplex PCR reads. The table shows 250,000 to 300,000 distinct CDR3 sequences, with roughly 19% occurring only once. Source material: blood. The receptors were sampled from a man aged 50 or older with Graves' ophthalmopathy.

The chain links TRBV5-5 to TRBJ2-3, with D possibly being TRBD1 or TRBD2 (5 bases each). CDR3 size: 15 residues. Trimming cost V 0 bases and J 2 bases, with 10 bases left between them. The germline V gene encodes CDR1 SGHKS and CDR2 YYEKEE (reference sequence). CDR3 coding DNA: TGTGCCAGCAGCTTGGGATGGGGGTTCACAGATACGCAGTATTTT. As protein: CASSLGWGFTDTQYF.

The rearrangement joins TRBV6-2 or TRBV6-3 to TRBJ2-1; 11 positions match TRBD1. The V segment lost 7 bases and the J segment 4 bases; nucleotides outside the gene matches: 6. In germline, CDR1 is MNHEY, CDR2 SVGEGT. CDR3 length: 15 residues. CDR3 sequence: CASTSGTGGYNEQFF. The CDR3 DNA sequence: TGTGCCAGCACGTCGGGGACAGGGGGGTACAATGAGCAGTTCTTC.

This clonotype was counted a few times. The CDR3 DNA follows: TGTGCCATCAGTGAGTCCGGGACAGGGAATTCACCCCTCCACTTT. This codes for CAISESGTGNSPLHF. The rearrangement uses TRBV10-3 and TRBJ1-6; 9 bases are a match to TRBD1. Trimming at V came to 0 bases and at J to 7 bases, leaving 1 base not matched to a gene. Germline V gene sequence: CDR1 ENHRY, CDR2 SYGVKD. The CDR3 spans 15 residues.

The chain carries TRBV18 and TRBJ1-3; D remains ambiguous. The CDR3 is 19 amino acids. Germline-derived CDR1 and CDR2 are KGHSH and LQKENI. Trimming took off 1 base at V and 0 bases at J, with 19 bases between the two ends. The CDR3 spells CASSPRLRGRDSSGNTIYF. In nucleotides, the CDR3 is TGTGCCAGCTCACCACGTTTGAGAGGGCGCGATAGCTCTGGAAACACCATATATTTT.

This clonotype was counted between two and nine times. V gene TRBV10-1 combines with J gene TRBJ2-1, with a weak D call TRBD2 (5 bases). The V gene's germline CDR1 is WNHNN and CDR2 SYGVQD (reference sequence). The CDR3 consists of 16 residues. V was shortened by 1 base and J by 2 bases, with 12 bases between the two germline ends. In DNA form, the CDR3 reads TGCGCCAGCAGTGAGTTGTGGGAGAGTGCCTACAATGAGCAGTTCTTC. It translates to CASSELWESAYNEQFF.

This sequence joins TRBV13 and TRBJ2-7; 8 bases are a match to TRBD1. Per germline, CDR1 PRHDT and CDR2 FYEKMQ (reference sequence). The CDR3 consists of 14 residues. The V gene end was trimmed by 5 bases and the J gene end by 3 bases; junction bases not matched to a gene: 6. In DNA form, the CDR3 reads TGTGCCAGCAGCCAGGACAGGGCGGTCTACGAGCAGTACTTC. It codes for CASSQDRAVYEQYF.

Note on this clonotype: A single base separates this from a much larger clone, so it may be a read error. The V and J genes are TRBV5-1 and TRBJ2-5; D possibly corresponds to TRBD1 (6 bases). Gene TRBJ2-1 matches the end of the DNA better, so the J call may be wrong. Looked up from germline, CDR1 is SGHRS and CDR2 is YFSETQ. The CDR3 loop spans 14 amino acids. CDR3 sequence reads: CASSLRGTQETQFF. CDR3 DNA: TGCGCCAGCAGCTTGAGGGGGACCCAAGAGACCCAGTTCTTC.

This clonotype was detected only a few times. The CDR3: CASSPFGSENSNQPQHF. For the CDR3, the DNA is TGCGCCAGCAGCCCATTCGGGTCAGAAAATAGCAATCAGCCCCAGCATTTT. V gene TRBV5-1 combines with J gene TRBJ1-5; D is ambiguous. This CDR3 contains 17 residues. Per germline, CDR1 SGHRS and CDR2 YFSETQ. V lost 4 bases, J lost 0 bases, and 17 bases lay in between.

This clonotype occurred many times. This chain links TRBV11-2 with TRBJ1-1; D ambiguous. This CDR3 has 12 amino acids. Germline lookup yields CDR1 SGHAT and CDR2 FQNNGV. V was cut by 2 bases and J by 5 bases, with 6 bases left in between. The CDR3: CASSLSSTEAFF. For the CDR3, the DNA is TGTGCCAGCAGCTTATCCTCTACTGAAGCTTTCTTT.

There are many counts of this clonotype. V and J are TRBV3-1 and TRBJ1-2; TRBD1 aligns across 7 bases. The CDR3 is 15 residues long. The germline CDR1 and CDR2 sequences are LGHDT and YNNKEL (reference sequence). V was clipped by 1 base and J by 6 bases; unmatched bases: 8. The CDR3 loop reads CASSQGAGQTNGYTF. The DNA of the CDR3 is TGTGCCAGCAGCCAAGGAGCGGGACAGACAAATGGCTACACCTTC.

The chain has TRBV29-1 and TRBJ2-7; D remains unclear. Germline V gene sequence: CDR1 SQVTM, CDR2 ANQGSEA. Trimming pared 6 bases from V and 2 bases from J, leaving 14 bases between. This CDR3 has 13 amino acids. CDR3 nucleotide sequence: TGCAGCGTCGTACCAGACTCCCCCTACGAGCAGTACTTC. This codes for CSVVPDSPYEQYF.

CDR3 sequence: CASSLDGGHYNLYNEQFF. For the CDR3, the DNA is TGTGCCAGCAGCTTGGATGGGGGCCACTACAACCTATACAATGAGCAGTTCTTC. V is TRBV5-6 and J is TRBJ2-1; possible D gene TRBD1, 6 bases. Trimming took 0 bases from V and 4 from J, leaving 20 bases between them. The CDR3 length is 18 residues. Germline V gene lookup returns CDR1 SGHDT and CDR2 YYEEEE.

This clonotype came up a few times. The chain employs TRBV5-4 and TRBJ1-2; TRBD1 matches 9 bases. J was trimmed by 8 bases and V by 3 bases; bases with no gene match: 8. Germline CDR1 SGHNT, CDR2 YYREEE (reference sequence). The CDR3 extends over 14 amino acids. CDR3 sequence: CASSSGQGPRGYTF. CDR3 sequence (DNA): TGTGCCAGCAGCTCGGGACAGGGCCCGAGGGGCTACACCTTC.

This clonotype was recorded many times. V usage is TRBV28 and J usage is TRBJ2-7, with a possible D match to TRBD1 (6 bases). The length of the CDR3 is 15 residues. Trimming pared 3 bases from V and 3 bases from J, leaving 15 bases between. The germline V gene encodes CDR1 MDHEN and CDR2 SYDVKM. CDR3 sequence (DNA): TGTGCCAGCAGTTTCACCCTACAGGGAATCTACGAGCAGTACTTC. This encodes CASSFTLQGIYEQYF.

The rearrangement uses TRBV9 and TRBJ1-4, with D maybe TRBD1 (5 bases). Germline V gene sequence: CDR1 SGDLS, CDR2 YYNGEE. This CDR3 contains 14 residues. V was shortened by 4 bases and J by 8 bases, with 15 bases between the two germline ends. CDR3 DNA: TGTGCCAGCAGCCCCCAGGGTTTAGGGGAAAAACTGTTTTTT. Translation: CASSPQGLGEKLFF.

Comment on this clonotype: One base away lies a much larger clone, so this may be a sequencing read error. The chain carries TRBV29-1 and TRBJ2-2; D perhaps matches TRBD1 (6 bases). CDR1 is SQVTM, CDR2 ANQGSEA, per germline. The CDR3 is 16 amino acids. The V end lost 7 bases, the J end lost 0 bases, and 18 bases lay between the germline ends. Written as DNA, the CDR3 is TGCAGCGCTGTAACTACGGGACAAACGAACACCGGGGAGCTGTTTTTT. Its protein is CSAVTTGQTNTGELFF.

This clonotype was detected ten times or more. The chain is built from TRBV27 and TRBJ2-6; D possibly corresponds to TRBD2 (6 bases). The CDR3 totals 16 residues. CDR1 is MNHEY and CDR2 is SMNVEV in the germline V gene (reference sequence). V lost 4 bases and J 4 bases, leaving 14 bases between the germline ends. DNA for the CDR3: TGTGCCAGCAGTTCCCTGACTAGGTCCGGGGCCAACGTCCTGACTTTC. Translated: CASSSLTRSGANVLTF.

This clonotype has only a few counts. This chain links TRBV5-1 with TRBJ2-7, with 8 bases that match TRBD2. Germline V gene lookup returns CDR1 SGHRS and CDR2 YFSETQ. The V and J ends lost 4 bases and 6 bases, in that order; junction bases with no gene match: 15. The length of the CDR3 is 16 residues. CDR3 region: CASSLEIAGNLAEQYF. The CDR3 DNA follows: TGCGCCAGCAGCCTCGAAATAGCGGGGAACCTAGCCGAGCAGTACTTC.

This chain connects TRBV6-1 to TRBJ1-1; 10 nucleotides line up with TRBD1. Germline assignment: CDR1 MNHNS and CDR2 SASEGT. Germline trimming cut 6 bases from V and 4 bases from J; bases unmatched to any gene: 5. This CDR3 is 14 amino acids long. The CDR3 DNA reads TGTGCCAGCAGGCCGGGACAGGGGACCACTGAAGCTTTCTTT. Its protein product is CASRPGQGTTEAFF.

The rearrangement uses TRBV18 and TRBJ1-5; D remains unclear. Germline lookup yields CDR1 KGHSH and CDR2 LQKENI. The length of the CDR3 is 14 residues. The germline V and J ends were trimmed by 3 bases and 3 bases, with 9 bases remaining between them. CDR3 amino acids: CASSPGSYNQPQHF. The CDR3, as DNA: TGTGCCAGCTCACCCGGGAGCTACAATCAGCCCCAGCATTTT.

This chain uses TRBV6-5 with TRBJ1-2; D unresolved. The germline V gene has CDR1 MNHEY and CDR2 SVGAGI. V was shortened by 2 bases and J by 1 base, with 11 bases between the two germline ends. There are 15 residues in the CDR3. CDR3 nucleotides: TGTGCCAGCAGTTACGGGCGGGGAGGTAACTATGGCTACACCTTC. As protein: CASSYGRGGNYGYTF.

This clonotype was found many times. This chain links TRBV20-1 with TRBJ1-1, with TRBD1 matching over 9 bases. The CDR3 runs to 13 residues. The V and J ends lost 0 bases and 7 bases, in that order; junction bases with no gene match: 3. Germline CDR1 is DFQATT and CDR2 is SNEGSKA (reference sequence). The CDR3 sequence: CSARDMGQGEAFF. For the CDR3, the DNA is TGCAGTGCTAGAGATATGGGACAGGGTGAAGCTTTCTTT.

This clonotype came up a few times. The J gene is TRBJ2-1, the V gene TRBV6-2 or TRBV6-3; 8 nucleotides line up with TRBD2. Per germline, CDR1 MNHEY and CDR2 SVGEGT. The CDR3 sequence is 14 residues long. V gave up 5 bases and J gave up 4 bases; unmatched junction bases: 4. The CDR3 here is CASSREGLYNEQFF. In DNA form, the CDR3 reads TGTGCCAGCAGTCGGGAGGGCCTTTACAATGAGCAGTTCTTC.

This clonotype was seen many times. The chain recombines TRBV30 with TRBJ2-1, with a weak D call TRBD2 (5 bases). The CDR3 is 16 residues long. V lost 0 bases and J lost 7, with 19 bases in between. Germline values: CDR1 GTSNPN, CDR2 SVGIG (reference sequence). CDR3 amino acids: CAWSVRKLEGRNEQFF. As DNA, the CDR3 is TGTGCCTGGAGTGTACGAAAACTAGAAGGAAGGAATGAGCAGTTCTTC.

This clonotype appeared many times. The chain links TRBV11-2 to TRBJ2-1; D possibly corresponds to TRBD2 (6 bases). This CDR3 has 19 residues. CDR1 and CDR2 from the germline V gene are SGHAT and FQNNGV. The V end lost 5 bases, the J end lost 2 bases, and 25 bases lay between the germline ends. DNA of the CDR3: TGTGCCAGCAGCCCGAGGCCGGGGGATGGGGGGTGGACCTACAATGAGCAGTTCTTC. It specifies CASSPRPGDGGWTYNEQFF.

In this sample, this clonotype turned up a few times. The chain is built from TRBV4-1 and TRBJ2-5; no clear D gene. Trimming removed 0 bases at V and 0 bases at J, with 5 bases between. This CDR3 region has 14 residues. Germline V gene lookup returns CDR1 MGHRA and CDR2 YSYEKL. CDR3 sequence reads: CASSQDGYQETQYF. CDR3 in DNA: TGCGCCAGCAGCCAAGATGGGTACCAAGAGACCCAGTACTTC.

This clonotype has at least ten counts. The chain has TRBV20-1 and TRBJ2-7; no clear D. The CDR3 contains 11 residues. V was trimmed by 6 bases and J by 3 bases, leaving 9 bases between them. Germline V gives CDR1 DFQATT, CDR2 SNEGSKA (reference sequence). The CDR3 DNA is TGCAGTGCCCCTGAATTCTACGAGCAGTACTTC. It codes for CSAPEFYEQYF.

There are many counts of this clonotype. The V call is TRBV6-1, the J call TRBJ2-1; no clear D. The germline V gene encodes CDR1 MNHNS and CDR2 SASEGT. Between the trimmed V and J ends, which lost 6 bases and 6 bases, there was a span of 18 bases. The CDR3 covers 15 residues. The CDR3 region is CASSPPLPQFNEQFF. The CDR3 DNA sequence: TGTGCCAGCAGCCCCCCGCTCCCGCAGTTCAATGAGCAGTTCTTC.

The CDR3 loop reads CSALPSGTSTTQYF. CDR3 in DNA: TGCAGTGCTTTGCCCTCCGGGACCTCAACGACCCAGTACTTC. The chain carries TRBV20-1 and TRBJ2-5; the D call may be TRBD1 or TRBD2 (5 bases each). CDR3 length: 14 amino acids. Per the germline V gene, CDR1 is DFQATT and CDR2 is SNEGSKA (reference sequence). Deletions cut 5 bases from V and 7 bases from J, with 20 bases between.

This clonotype was counted ten times or more. The J gene is TRBJ1-5, the V gene TRBV12-3 or TRBV12-4; TRBD1 might be the D (5 bases). The CDR3 length is 15 residues. Trimming pared 1 base from V and 0 bases from J, leaving 7 bases between. Written as DNA, the CDR3 is TGTGCCAGCAGTTTAGGAGACAGTAGCAATCAGCCCCAGCATTTT. It codes for CASSLGDSSNQPQHF.

Concerning this clonotype: One end of the junction varies from germline; a read error may be responsible. This chain links TRBV5-1 with TRBJ2-4; 10 bases are shared with TRBD2. In germline, CDR1 is SGHRS, CDR2 YFSETQ. This CDR3 comprises 15 residues. The CDR3 DNA follows: TGTGCCAGCAGCGACGGGAGCGGGAGGGCCAACATTCAGTACTTC. It codes for CASSDGSGRANIQYF.